This T cell receptor beta chain was found in a study of T-cell reconstitution after alpha-beta-depleted transplantation in children. Study-wide points: A year post-transplant, T-cell counts and diversity derived mostly from newly produced T cells. Expanded graft clones, several hundred of them, were reportedly the source of alpha-beta T cells about two months after transplant. Day-60 TCRbeta diversity that was high in some patients was derived from surviving recipient T cells and thymic progenitors.

The V end was cut by 0 bases, the J end by 1 base, with 9 bases between. Germline V gene data show CDR1 as MNHEY and CDR2 as SVGEGT. The CDR3 runs 15 residues. Library preparation (for TCRbeta) was performed with unique molecular identifiers. TCRdb passed the PCR reads through MiXCR, listing each CDR3 protein once. The repertoire holds about 980,000 distinct CDR3 sequences, 25% to 30% seen once, with about 28% in the top ten. Regarding this clonotype: Antigen: not known.

The chain links TRBV6-2 or TRBV6-3 to TRBJ1-1, with D possibly being TRBD1 (5 bases). The sequenced sample was PBMCs, mostly from graft donor cells, obtained 360 days after TCRalphabeta/CD19-depleted stem cell transplant. The sequence derives from a boy in the first two years of life who had a stem cell transplant for SCID, so the T cells may come from the graft donor. The CDR3 DNA reads as TGTGCCAGCAGTTACTCCCACAGGACGAACACTGAAGCTTTCTTT. Translated: CASSYSHRTNTEAFF.